Presented here are 8 T cell receptor beta chains from one specimen sequenced in a study of T cell changes during pregnancy in multiple sclerosis (dated by TCRdb to the late 2010s). Library generation was performed with the immunoSEQ multiplex PCR assay. TCRdb stores this immuneACCESS table with in-frame sequences only. Part of the clones is absent; in the studies checked, under half of the shortfall reflects unresolved V genes, and no reason is known for the rest. This sample comprises roughly 75,000 clones, around 94% of them detected only once. The top ten hold less than 2% of the sample. The input for sequencing was peripheral blood, taken in the third trimester of pregnancy. The source of these receptors is a female donor in good health, enrolled as a control in a pregnancy study.

This chain uses TRBV19 with TRBJ2-5, with 8 bases identical to TRBD1. The V and J ends lost 5 bases and 2 bases, in that order; junction bases with no gene match: 4. The CDR3 totals 14 residues. Germline loops: CDR1 LNHDA, CDR2 SQIVND (reference sequence). The CDR3 sequence: CASSPWTGQETQYF. For the CDR3, the DNA is TGTGCCAGTAGTCCTTGGACAGGGCAAGAGACCCAGTACTTC. Drawing the rest from reference TRBV19 and TRBJ2-5, the complete variable domain is DGGITQSPKYLFRKEGQNVTLSCEQNLNHDAMYWYRQDPGQGLRLIYYSQIVNDFQKGDIAEGYSVSREKKESFPLTVTSAQKNPTAFYLCASSPWTGQETQYFGPGTRLLVL.

The rearrangement joins TRBV7-3 to TRBJ2-1; TRBD2 matches at 8 bases. V shed 1 base and J 8 bases; nucleotides not matched to a gene: 7. In germline, CDR1 is SGHTA, CDR2 FQGTGA. This CDR3 comprises 15 residues. CDR3 nucleotide sequence: TGTGCCAGCAGCTTAAGGGGGGGGCGGGAGGATGAGCAGTTCTTC. Protein sequence: CASSLRGGREDEQFF.

The table lists this clone with a count of one. This chain joins TRBV2 and TRBJ2-5; D gene ambiguous. The CDR3 runs to 11 residues. Between the trimmed V and J ends, which lost 6 bases and 4 bases, there was a span of 6 bases. The germline gives CDR1 SNHLY, CDR2 FYNNEI. The CDR3: CASRSLETQYF. The CDR3 DNA reads TGTGCCAGCAGATCATTAGAGACCCAGTACTTC.

The chain has TRBV18 and TRBJ2-3; 8 bases are a match to TRBD2. The V gene's germline CDR1 is KGHSH and CDR2 LQKENI. V was clipped by 4 bases and J by 2 bases; unmatched bases: 8. The CDR3 has 16 amino acids. The CDR3 DNA follows: TGTGCCAGCTCACTAATAGCGGGACGGCACACAGATACGCAGTATTTT. It codes for CASSLIAGRHTDTQYF.

This sequence joins TRBV7-3 and TRBJ1-1, with D maybe TRBD1 (6 bases). CDR1 SGHTA and CDR2 FQGTGA come from the germline V gene. The CDR3 extends over 15 amino acids. The V gene lost 5 bases and the J gene lost 0 bases, with 13 bases spanning the gap. Here the CDR3 DNA reads TGTGCCAGCAGCCAGGCCGGGGGGCTGAACACTGAAGCTTTCTTT. It specifies CASSQAGGLNTEAFF.

This clone showed up just once. The CDR3 region is CASSSGTSQRADTQYF. CDR3 sequence (DNA): TGCGCCAGCTCCTCAGGGACTTCCCAACGGGCAGATACGCAGTATTTT. This chain links TRBV5-1 with TRBJ2-3; a weak D match, TRBD2 (6 bases). V was clipped by 7 bases and J by 4 bases, with 22 bases between them. Germline lookup yields CDR1 SGHRS and CDR2 YFSETQ. The CDR3 spans 16 residues. Drawing the rest from reference TRBV5-1 and TRBJ2-3, the complete variable domain is KAGVTQTPRYLIKTRGQQVTLSCSPISGHRSVSWYQQTPGQGLQFLFEYFSETQRNKGNFPGRFSGRQFSNSRSEMNVSTLELGDSALYLCASSSGTSQRADTQYFGPGTRLTVL.

The gene calls are TRBV9 and TRBJ2-1, with TRBD2 identical over 15 bases. The CDR3 consists of 18 residues. The germline CDR1 and CDR2 sequences are SGDLS and YYNGEE. V was clipped by 2 bases and J by 4 bases; unmatched bases: 7. CDR3 DNA: TGTGCCAGCAGCGTCGGGACTAGCGGGAGGCCCAAGTACAATGAGCAGTTCTTC. Encoded protein: CASSVGTSGRPKYNEQFF.

The V and J genes are TRBV6-5 and TRBJ2-7, with TRBD1 matching 7 bases. V dropped 4 bases and J dropped 0; count of bases not matched to a gene: 6. The CDR3 contains 15 residues. In germline, CDR1 is MNHEY, CDR2 SVGAGI. CDR3 region: CASSSRQGYSYEQYF. In DNA form, the CDR3 reads TGTGCCAGCAGTTCCAGACAGGGATACTCCTACGAGCAGTACTTC.